The 22 T cell receptor beta chains listed next were all sequenced from one sample in a study of blood T cells in healthy people across ages. A second roughly 6 to 11 cycle PCR used barcoded and J-beta primers. TCRdb re-called the 5' RACE reads through MiXCR, storing one row per CDR3 protein. Counted here are 800,000 to 950,000 distinct CDR3 sequences, about 36% occurring once; the ten biggest clones make up approximately 12%. The sequenced sample was blood. The receptors were gathered from a man younger than 35 in good health.

The rearrangement joins TRBV12-3 or TRBV12-4 to TRBJ2-1, with D perhaps TRBD2 (5 bases). The J call may be in error: the DNA end matches TRBJ2-7 better. The CDR3 length is 15 residues. CDR3 in amino acids: CASSPRLPPNNEQYF. The CDR3, as DNA: TGTGCCAGCAGTCCAAGACTACCCCCAAACAATGAGCAGTACTTC.

The chain carries TRBV20-1 and TRBJ2-2; a weak D match, TRBD2 (6 bases). This CDR3 spans 14 amino acids. In germline, CDR1 is DFQATT, CDR2 SNEGSKA (reference sequence). V lost 0 bases and J lost 7, with 12 bases in between. The CDR3 here is CSARDLGLYGELFF. CDR3 bases: TGCAGTGCTAGAGACCTAGGACTATACGGGGAGCTGTTTTTT.

J is TRBJ2-7 and V is TRBV20-1, with 7 bases fitting TRBD2. Judging by the DNA end, TRBJ2-5 fits better; the J call may be wrong. The CDR3 has 14 residues. Germline V gives CDR1 DFQATT, CDR2 SNEGSKA (reference sequence). The CDR3 DNA is TGCAGTGTTACTTCTGGGGGGGAGCTGGAGACCCAGTACTTC. Its protein product is CSVTSGGELETQYF.

This sequence joins TRBV4-2 and TRBJ1-1, with a tentative D call TRBD1 (5 bases). Trimming cost V 4 bases and J 5 bases, with 14 bases left between them. Germline CDR1 and CDR2: LGHNA and YNFKEQ. The CDR3 runs to 14 residues. The CDR3 loop is CASSRGEGRTEAFF. CDR3 nucleotides: TGTGCCAGCAGCCGGGGGGAGGGTAGGACTGAAGCTTTCTTT.

The chain recombines TRBV12-3 or TRBV12-4 with TRBJ2-2, with 7 positions matching TRBD1. The CDR3 has 14 amino acids. V lost 1 base and J lost 7; bases outside the gene matches: 3. CDR3 in DNA: TGTGCCAGCAGTTTAGGAGGGGGCTACGGGGAGCTGTTTTTT. Its protein product is CASSLGGGYGELFF.

Concerning this clonotype itself: A read error may be the cause here, since a much bigger clone is one base away. This sequence joins TRBV12-3 or TRBV12-4 and TRBJ2-7, with D tentatively TRBD1 or TRBD2 (5 bases each). V lost 8 bases and J 7 bases, leaving 12 bases between the germline ends. This CDR3 comprises 11 residues. For the CDR3, the DNA is TGTGCCAGCGGGGGAGTCAATGAGCAGTACTTC. Translated: CASGGVNEQYF.

The gene calls are TRBV28 and TRBJ1-1; TRBD1 is a possible D gene (5 bases). Trimming shortened V by 8 bases and J by 9 bases, and 13 bases separated the two germline ends. The germline V gene encodes CDR1 MDHEN and CDR2 SYDVKM. The CDR3 totals 11 residues. CDR3 nucleotide sequence: TGTGCCAGCGCTAACCGGGACCAAGCTTTCTTT. Amino acids: CASANRDQAFF.

The chain joins TRBV4-2 to TRBJ2-1; possibly TRBD1 for D (6 bases). The germline V and J ends were trimmed by 3 bases and 8 bases, with 14 bases remaining between them. The length of the CDR3 is 14 residues. Germline assignment: CDR1 LGHNA and CDR2 YNFKEQ. CDR3 region: CASSQPGKGDEQFF. CDR3 nucleotides: TGTGCCAGCAGCCAGCCAGGGAAGGGGGATGAGCAGTTCTTC.

This clonotype was observed a few times. This chain uses TRBV10-3 with TRBJ1-1; 9 bases map to TRBD1. V lost 7 bases and J lost 4; bases outside the gene matches: 4. CDR1 ENHRY and CDR2 SYGVKD come from the germline V gene. The CDR3 spans 13 residues. The CDR3 here is CAIKLGQGTEAFF. CDR3 DNA: TGTGCCATCAAATTGGGACAGGGCACTGAAGCTTTCTTT.

The chain employs TRBV4-3 and TRBJ2-4; 8 nucleotides line up with TRBD2. V lost 0 bases to trimming and J lost 8 bases; unmatched junction nucleotides: 6. The CDR3 length is 15 residues. From germline, CDR1 is LGHNA and CDR2 YSLEER. The CDR3 DNA reads as TGCGCCAGCAGCCAAGAGGGGACTAGGGGTTACATTCAGTACTTC. Protein product: CASSQEGTRGYIQYF.

This clonotype has more than one count but fewer than ten. The genes are TRBV20-1 and TRBJ2-1; D is uncertain. This CDR3 has 15 amino acids. The V end was cut by 6 bases, the J end by 0 bases, with 15 bases between. Germline CDR1 DFQATT, CDR2 SNEGSKA (reference sequence). The CDR3 DNA sequence: TGCAGTGCAAGCTCACGGCTGAGCTCCTACAATGAGCAGTTCTTC. Its translation is CSASSRLSSYNEQFF.

The chain has TRBV4-1 and TRBJ2-1, with 7 positions matching TRBD1. Unmatched junction bases numbered 6, after V lost 3 bases and J lost 4 bases. The CDR3 loop spans 15 amino acids. The germline V gene encodes CDR1 MGHRA and CDR2 YSYEKL. The CDR3 loop reads CASSHKQGSYNEQFF. The CDR3 bases are TGCGCCAGCAGCCATAAACAGGGGTCTTACAATGAGCAGTTCTTC.

This clonotype was observed a handful of times. V gene TRBV20-1 combines with J gene TRBJ1-1; 12 bases fit TRBD1. From germline, CDR1 is DFQATT and CDR2 SNEGSKA (reference sequence). V was pared by 4 bases and J by 7 bases, with 7 bases of the junction left unmatched. This CDR3 is built from 14 residues. CDR3 region: CSATGTGGMLEAFF. CDR3 DNA: TGCAGTGCTACCGGGACAGGGGGCATGCTTGAAGCTTTCTTT.

The chain recombines TRBV5-1 with TRBJ2-3, with D tentatively TRBD1 (6 bases). V was pared by 0 bases and J by 2 bases, with 13 bases between. This CDR3 comprises 16 residues. Germline V CDR1 and CDR2: SGHRS, YFSETQ. Here the CDR3 DNA reads TGCGCCAGCAGCTTGGTGTCAGGGGCCTTCACAGATACGCAGTATTTT. Translating gives CASSLVSGAFTDTQYF.

Of note for this clonotype: This may be a read error: a much more frequent sequence differs by one nucleotide. The J gene is TRBJ2-1, the V gene TRBV11-1; D possibly corresponds to TRBD2 (6 bases). The CDR3 loop spans 13 amino acids. Trimming shortened V by 7 bases and J by 13 bases, and 20 bases separated the two germline ends. Per germline, CDR1 SGHAT and CDR2 FQDESV (reference sequence). CDR3 bases: TGTGCCAGCACCCCGGAGGGCGAGGAGACCCAGTTCTTC. Translation: CASTPEGEETQFF.

This clonotype has more than one count but fewer than ten. The J gene is TRBJ1-6, the V gene TRBV13; no clear D gene. CDR3 length: 13 amino acids. V lost 2 bases to trimming and J lost 8 bases, with 7 bases between them. The germline CDR1 and CDR2 sequences are PRHDT and FYEKMQ (reference sequence). In nucleotides, the CDR3 is TGTGCCAGCAGCTTATTAGGGTATTCACCCCTCCACTTT. As protein: CASSLLGYSPLHF.

A single count supports this clonotype. This chain uses TRBV20-1 with TRBJ1-1; 9 bases agree with TRBD1. The V and J ends lost 6 bases and 0 bases, in that order; junction bases with no gene match: 14. CDR3 size: 17 residues. In germline, CDR1 is DFQATT, CDR2 SNEGSKA (reference sequence). The CDR3 DNA reads TGCAGTGCCCGGACGGGACAGGGAGACCTAATGAACACTGAAGCTTTCTTT. Its protein product is CSARTGQGDLMNTEAFF.

This clonotype occurred a few times. The genes are TRBV20-1 and TRBJ1-5; TRBD1 agrees at 9 bases. Germline loops: CDR1 DFQATT, CDR2 SNEGSKA (reference sequence). CDR3 length equals 15 residues. Trimming took 3 bases from V and 6 from J; bases not matched to a gene: 9. CDR3 DNA: TGCAGTGCTAGCGTGGGACAGGGAAGGGTTCAGCCCCAGCATTTT. Its protein is CSASVGQGRVQPQHF.

The chain combines TRBV3-1 with TRBJ2-7; TRBD1 aligns across 8 bases. The CDR3 totals 17 residues. The J segment lost 3 bases and the V segment lost 0 bases, leaving 10 bases of the junction unmatched. Germline-derived CDR1 and CDR2 are LGHDT and YNNKEL (reference sequence). CDR3 protein: CASSQDTRAGGDYEQYF. DNA of the CDR3: TGTGCCAGCAGCCAAGATACTCGGGCAGGGGGCGACTACGAGCAGTACTTC.

This clonotype has more than one count but fewer than ten. V usage is TRBV4-3 and J usage is TRBJ2-1; 10 nucleotides line up with TRBD2. Germline values: CDR1 LGHNA, CDR2 YSLEER. The length of the CDR3 is 17 residues. J gave up 7 bases and V 1 base, and 10 bases lay outside the gene matches. The CDR3 sequence: CASSQVSISGGGNEQFF. DNA of the CDR3: TGCGCCAGCAGCCAAGTCTCTATCAGCGGGGGGGGTAATGAGCAGTTCTTC.

This clonotype was detected ten times or more. The rearrangement uses TRBV27 and TRBJ2-1; D may be TRBD2 (6 bases). Germline CDR1 is MNHEY and CDR2 is SMNVEV (reference sequence). The CDR3 is made up of 16 amino acids. Trimming cost V 5 bases and J 4 bases, with 18 bases left between them. CDR3 protein: CASSPSSGQKYNEQFF. CDR3 nucleotide sequence: TGTGCCAGCAGTCCCTCAAGCGGGCAGAAATACAATGAGCAGTTCTTC.

This clonotype was observed a handful of times. The V and J genes are TRBV5-6 and TRBJ1-6; no reliable D call. V lost 3 bases and J 7 bases, leaving 8 bases between the germline ends. Germline CDR1 and CDR2: SGHDT and YYEEEE. CDR3 size: 13 residues. The CDR3 sequence: CASSWGGNSPLHF. The CDR3 DNA is TGTGCCAGCAGCTGGGGTGGAAATTCACCCCTCCACTTT.